This T cell receptor beta chain is from a study of lung T cells in sarcoidosis with Löfgren's syndrome. General study points: Paired TRAV12-1/TRBV2 TCRs showed CDR3 homology and preferential pairing. The most expanded V genes in Löfgren's patients were reportedly TRAV12-1 and TRBV2.

MiXCR, applied by TCRdb to the reads, yields one record per CDR3 protein. Here the sample spans fewer than 80,000 distinct CDR3 sequences, approximately 22% being singletons. The CDR3 is 12 residues long. V was pared by 3 bases and J by 3 bases, with 6 bases between. Germline V gene data show CDR1 as KGHSH and CDR2 as LQKENI. This clonotype was detected a few times. Its antigen is unknown. This receptor was taken from a human donor with sarcoidosis (Löfgren's syndrome or another form), or a control subject (not recorded which). Sequenced material: CD4+ T cells from PBMCs. The chain employs TRBV18 and TRBJ2-7, with no clear D. CDR3 sequence: CASSPVYYEQYF. The CDR3 coding sequence is TGTGCCAGCTCACCGGTCTACTACGAGCAGTACTTC.